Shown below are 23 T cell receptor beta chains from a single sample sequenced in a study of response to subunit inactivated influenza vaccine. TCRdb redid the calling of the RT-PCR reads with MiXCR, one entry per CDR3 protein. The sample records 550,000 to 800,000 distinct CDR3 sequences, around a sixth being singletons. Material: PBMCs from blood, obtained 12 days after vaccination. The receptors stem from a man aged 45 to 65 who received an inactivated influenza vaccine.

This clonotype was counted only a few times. The CDR3 coding sequence is TGCAGTGCCAGGCAGGGGAGCCCCACCGGGGAGCTGTTTTTT. It codes for CSARQGSPTGELFF. The J gene is TRBJ2-2, the V gene TRBV20-1, with D perhaps TRBD1 (6 bases). The V end lost 6 bases, the J end lost 4 bases, and 15 bases lay between the germline ends. The CDR3 length is 14 residues. Germline V gives CDR1 DFQATT, CDR2 SNEGSKA (reference sequence).

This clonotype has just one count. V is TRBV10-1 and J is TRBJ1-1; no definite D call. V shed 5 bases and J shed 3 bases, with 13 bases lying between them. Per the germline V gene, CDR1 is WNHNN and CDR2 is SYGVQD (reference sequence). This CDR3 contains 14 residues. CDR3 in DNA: TGCGCCAGCAGTCAAGACACTGGGGACACTGAAGCTTTCTTT. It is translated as CASSQDTGDTEAFF.

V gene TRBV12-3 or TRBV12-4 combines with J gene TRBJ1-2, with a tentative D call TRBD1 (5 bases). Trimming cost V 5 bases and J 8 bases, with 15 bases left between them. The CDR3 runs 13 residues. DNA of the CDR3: TGTGCCAGCAGTATTACCCTTGGGGGGGGCTACACCTTC. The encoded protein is CASSITLGGGYTF.

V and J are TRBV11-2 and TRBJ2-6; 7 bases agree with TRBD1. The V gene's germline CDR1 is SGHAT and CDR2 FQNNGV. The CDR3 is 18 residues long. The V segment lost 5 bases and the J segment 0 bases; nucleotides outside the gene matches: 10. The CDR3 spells CASSDLAGGYSGANVLTF. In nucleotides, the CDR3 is TGTGCCAGCAGCGATCTAGCAGGGGGTTACTCTGGGGCCAACGTCCTGACTTTC.

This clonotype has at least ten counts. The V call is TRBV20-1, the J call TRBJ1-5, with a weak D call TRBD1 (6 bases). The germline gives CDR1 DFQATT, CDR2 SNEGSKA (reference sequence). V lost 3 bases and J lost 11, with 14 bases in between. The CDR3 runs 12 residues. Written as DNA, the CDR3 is TGCAGTGCTAGTGGACAGCCTCCCGCCCAGCATTTT. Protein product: CSASGQPPAQHF.

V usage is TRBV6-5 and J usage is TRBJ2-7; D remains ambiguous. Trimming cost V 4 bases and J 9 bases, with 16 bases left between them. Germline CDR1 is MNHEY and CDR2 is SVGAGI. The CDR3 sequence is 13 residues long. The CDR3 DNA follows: TGTGCCAGCAGTTTACAGTCTCTCACGGGGCAGTACTTC. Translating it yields CASSLQSLTGQYF.

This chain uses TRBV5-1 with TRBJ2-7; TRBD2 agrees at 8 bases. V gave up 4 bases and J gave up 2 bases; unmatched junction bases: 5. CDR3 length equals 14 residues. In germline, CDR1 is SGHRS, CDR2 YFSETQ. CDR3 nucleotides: TGCGCCAGCAGCCGCGGGGGGCAAACCTACGAGCAGTACTTC. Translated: CASSRGGQTYEQYF.

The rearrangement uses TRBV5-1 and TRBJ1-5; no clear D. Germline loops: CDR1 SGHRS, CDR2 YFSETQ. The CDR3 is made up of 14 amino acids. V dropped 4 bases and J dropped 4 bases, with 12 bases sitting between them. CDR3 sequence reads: CASSPGSGNQPQHF. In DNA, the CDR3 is TGCGCCAGCAGCCCGGGGAGTGGTAATCAGCCCCAGCATTTT.

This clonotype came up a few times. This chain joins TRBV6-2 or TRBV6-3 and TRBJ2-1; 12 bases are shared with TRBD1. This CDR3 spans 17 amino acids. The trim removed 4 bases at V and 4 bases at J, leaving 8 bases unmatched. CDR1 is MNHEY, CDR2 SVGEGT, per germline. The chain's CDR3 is CASSSIRDRGQYNEQFF. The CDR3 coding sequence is TGTGCCAGCAGTTCAATTCGGGACAGGGGGCAATACAATGAGCAGTTCTTC.

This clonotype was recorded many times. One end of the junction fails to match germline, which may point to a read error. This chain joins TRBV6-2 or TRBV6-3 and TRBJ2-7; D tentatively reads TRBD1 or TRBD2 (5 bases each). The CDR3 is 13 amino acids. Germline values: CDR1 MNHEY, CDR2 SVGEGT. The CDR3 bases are TGTGCCAGCAGTTACTCCGCCCGGGACCTCTGGGACTTC. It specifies CASSYSARDLWDF.

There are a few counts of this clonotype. CDR3 amino acids: CASSADRGKTQYF. DNA for the CDR3: TGCGCCAGCAGCGCGGACAGGGGAAAGACCCAGTACTTC. The chain links TRBV5-1 to TRBJ2-5; 9 nucleotides agree with TRBD1. J gave up 6 bases and V 4 bases, and 4 bases lay outside the gene matches. The CDR3 loop spans 13 amino acids. CDR1 is SGHRS and CDR2 is YFSETQ in the germline V gene.

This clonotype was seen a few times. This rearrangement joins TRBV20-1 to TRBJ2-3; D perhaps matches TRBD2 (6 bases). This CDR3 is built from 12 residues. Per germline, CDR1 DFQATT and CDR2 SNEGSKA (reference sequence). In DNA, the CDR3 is TGCAACCCTATGAGGGAGGCAGATACGCAGTATTTT. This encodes CNPMREADTQYF.

CDR3 amino acids: CASSLGAGKGGYTF. Written as DNA, the CDR3 is TGTGCCAGCAGTCTAGGCGCGGGGAAAGGTGGCTACACCTTC. The J gene is TRBJ1-2, the V gene TRBV9, with D hard to call. CDR1 is SGDLS, CDR2 YYNGEE, per germline. The CDR3 contains 14 residues. The V end was cut by 5 bases, the J end by 7 bases, with 18 bases between.

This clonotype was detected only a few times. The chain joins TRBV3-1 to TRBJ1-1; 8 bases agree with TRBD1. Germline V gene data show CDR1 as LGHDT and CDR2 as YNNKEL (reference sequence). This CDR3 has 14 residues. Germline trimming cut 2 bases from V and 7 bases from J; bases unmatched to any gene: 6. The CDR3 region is CASSQRTTGVEAFF. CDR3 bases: TGTGCCAGCAGCCAACGTACGACAGGGGTTGAAGCTTTCTTT.

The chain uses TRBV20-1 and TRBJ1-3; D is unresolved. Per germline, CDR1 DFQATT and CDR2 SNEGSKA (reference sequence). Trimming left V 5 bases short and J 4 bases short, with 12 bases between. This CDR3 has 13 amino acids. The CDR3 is CSAGYDAGNTIYF. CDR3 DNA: TGCAGTGCTGGATACGATGCAGGAAACACCATATATTTT.

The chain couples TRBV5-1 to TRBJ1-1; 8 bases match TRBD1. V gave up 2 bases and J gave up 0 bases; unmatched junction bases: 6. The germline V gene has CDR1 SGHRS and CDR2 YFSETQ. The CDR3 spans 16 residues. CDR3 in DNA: TGCGCCAGCAGCTTCTCAACAGGGGGATTGAACACTGAAGCTTTCTTT. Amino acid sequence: CASSFSTGGLNTEAFF.

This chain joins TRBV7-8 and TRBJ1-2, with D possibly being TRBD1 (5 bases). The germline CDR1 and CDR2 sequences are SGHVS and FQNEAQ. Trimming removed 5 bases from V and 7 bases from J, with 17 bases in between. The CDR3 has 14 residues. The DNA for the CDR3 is TGTGCCAGCAGCCGATTTCGGGACGGCGGTGGCTACACCTTC. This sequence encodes CASSRFRDGGGYTF. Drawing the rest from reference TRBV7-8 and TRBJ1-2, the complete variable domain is GAGVSQSPRYKVAKRGQDVALRCDPISGHVSLFWYQQALGQGPEFLTYFQNEAQLDKSGLPSDRFFAERPEGSVSTLKIQRTQQEDSAVYLCASSRFRDGGGYTFGSGTRLTVV.

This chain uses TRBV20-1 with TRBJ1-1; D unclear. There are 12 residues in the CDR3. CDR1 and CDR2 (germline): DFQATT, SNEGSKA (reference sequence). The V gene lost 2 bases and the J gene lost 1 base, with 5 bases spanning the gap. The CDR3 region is CSARSPNTEAFF. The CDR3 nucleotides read TGCAGTGCTAGATCCCCGAACACTGAAGCTTTCTTT.

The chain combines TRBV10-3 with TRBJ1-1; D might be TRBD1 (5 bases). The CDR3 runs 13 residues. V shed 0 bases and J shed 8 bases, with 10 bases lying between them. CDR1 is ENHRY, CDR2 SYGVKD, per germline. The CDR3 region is CAISESLDREAFF. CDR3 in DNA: TGTGCCATCAGTGAGTCGTTAGACAGAGAAGCTTTCTTT.

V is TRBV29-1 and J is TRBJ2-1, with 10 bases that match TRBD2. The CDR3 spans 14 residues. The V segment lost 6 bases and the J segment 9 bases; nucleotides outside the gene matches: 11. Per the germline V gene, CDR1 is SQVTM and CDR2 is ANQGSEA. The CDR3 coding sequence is TGCAGCGTGGGGTTGACTAGCGGGTTGATTGAGCAGTTCTTC. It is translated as CSVGLTSGLIEQFF.

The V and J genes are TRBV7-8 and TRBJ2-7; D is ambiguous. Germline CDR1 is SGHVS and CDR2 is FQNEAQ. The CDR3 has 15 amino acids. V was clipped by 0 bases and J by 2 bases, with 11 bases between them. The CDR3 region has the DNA TGTGCCAGCAGCTTAGCGCTGGGCGCGACCTACGAGCAGTACTTC. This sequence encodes CASSLALGATYEQYF.

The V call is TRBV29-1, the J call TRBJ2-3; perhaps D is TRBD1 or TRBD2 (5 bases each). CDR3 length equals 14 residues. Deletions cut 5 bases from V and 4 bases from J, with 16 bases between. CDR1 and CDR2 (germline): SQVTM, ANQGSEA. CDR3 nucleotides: TGCAGCGTTCCCCGGGACCCAGGCTCAGATACGCAGTATTTT. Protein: CSVPRDPGSDTQYF.

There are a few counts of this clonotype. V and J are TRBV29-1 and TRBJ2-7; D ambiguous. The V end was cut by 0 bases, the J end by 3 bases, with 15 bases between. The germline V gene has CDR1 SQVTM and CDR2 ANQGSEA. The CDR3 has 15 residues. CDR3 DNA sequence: TGCAGCGTTGAAGATCATCACCCTAGATGCTACGAGCAGTACTTC. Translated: CSVEDHHPRCYEQYF.